Here is one T cell receptor beta chain with its context. Its antigen is currently unknown. Germline lookup yields CDR1 LGHDT and CDR2 YNNKEL (reference sequence). This CDR3 comprises 14 residues. A sample-barcoded 5' primer and a J-beta primer mix were used in a second PCR of about 7 to 12 cycles. MiXCR, run by TCRdb on the 5' RACE reads, gives a single entry per CDR3 protein. Of about 730,000 distinct CDR3 sequences listed, about 40% were seen once; the top ten hold 20% to 25%. This specimen comes from a study of blood T cells in healthy people across ages. Overall study results and limits: Older age coincided with a roughly linear decline in TCR beta diversity per million T cells.

This chain links TRBV3-1 with TRBJ2-5; the D is unclear. The end of the DNA aligns better with TRBJ2-7, so the J call may be wrong. This TCR came from a woman aged 60 to 75 in good health. The sample comprised blood. The CDR3 DNA sequence: TGTGCCAGCAGCCAAAGGAAAGGGTCTGGCGAGCAGTACTTC. Translation: CASSQRKGSGEQYF.